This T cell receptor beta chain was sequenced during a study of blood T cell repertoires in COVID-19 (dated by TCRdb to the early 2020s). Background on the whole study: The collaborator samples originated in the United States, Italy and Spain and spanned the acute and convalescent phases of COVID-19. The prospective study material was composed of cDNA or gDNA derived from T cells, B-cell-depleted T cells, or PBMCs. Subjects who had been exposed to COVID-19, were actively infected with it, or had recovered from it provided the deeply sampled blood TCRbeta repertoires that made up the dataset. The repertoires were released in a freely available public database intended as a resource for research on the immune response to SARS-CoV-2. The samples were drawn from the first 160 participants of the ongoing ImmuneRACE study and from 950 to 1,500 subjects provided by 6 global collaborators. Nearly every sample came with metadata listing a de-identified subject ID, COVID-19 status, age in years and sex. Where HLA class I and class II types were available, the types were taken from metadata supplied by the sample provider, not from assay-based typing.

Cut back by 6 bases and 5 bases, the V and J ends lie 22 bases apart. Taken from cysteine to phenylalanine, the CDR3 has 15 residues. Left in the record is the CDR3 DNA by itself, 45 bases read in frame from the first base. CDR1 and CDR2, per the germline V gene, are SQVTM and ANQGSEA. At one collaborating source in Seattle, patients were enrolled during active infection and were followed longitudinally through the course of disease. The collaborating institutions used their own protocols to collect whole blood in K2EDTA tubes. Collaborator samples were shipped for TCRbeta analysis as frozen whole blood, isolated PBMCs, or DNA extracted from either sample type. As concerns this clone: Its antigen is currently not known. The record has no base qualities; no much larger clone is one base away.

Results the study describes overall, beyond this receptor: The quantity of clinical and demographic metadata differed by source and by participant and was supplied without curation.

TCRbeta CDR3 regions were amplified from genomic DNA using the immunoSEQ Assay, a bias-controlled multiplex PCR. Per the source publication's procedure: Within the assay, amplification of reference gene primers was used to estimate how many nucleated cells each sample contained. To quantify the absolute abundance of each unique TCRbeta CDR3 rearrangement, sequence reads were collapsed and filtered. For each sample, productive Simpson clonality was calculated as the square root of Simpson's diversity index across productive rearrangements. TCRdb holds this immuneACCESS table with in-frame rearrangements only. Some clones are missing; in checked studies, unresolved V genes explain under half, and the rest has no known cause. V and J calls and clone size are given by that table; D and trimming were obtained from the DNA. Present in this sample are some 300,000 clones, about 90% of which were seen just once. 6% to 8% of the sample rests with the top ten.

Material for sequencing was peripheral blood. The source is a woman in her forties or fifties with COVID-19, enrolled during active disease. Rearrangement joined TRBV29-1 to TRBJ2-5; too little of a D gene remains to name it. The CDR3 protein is CSVLSRFPRFETQYF. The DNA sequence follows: TGCAGCGTGCTATCACGGTTCCCACGATTTGAGACCCAGTACTTC.